The T cell receptor beta chain under discussion was sequenced for a study of T cell responses to AZD1222 COVID-19 vaccine (dated by TCRdb to the early 2020s). As for the study more broadly: TCR sequencing was performed for over 230 trial participants, of whom some 200 were given two doses of AZD1222 and around 26 were given two doses of MenACWY control vaccine. Enrollment into the trials was organized by age into subgroups of 18-55, 56-69 and 70-plus years, and those subgroups contained about 160, 30 and 59 TCR-sequenced participants, respectively. Beyond this particular receptor, the publication reports: The 56-69-year group was small, and its depth increase did not reach significance, likely because of low power. Conclusions about previously exposed vaccinees are limited, since just five to seven AZD1222 recipients were seropositive for SARS-CoV-2 at baseline. Because no samples from the day 14 peak response were available, repertoires could be characterized only after the peak T cell response. Nearly half of unique spike-specific TCRs reportedly recognized epitopes outside regions mutated in the B.1.351 and B.1.1.7 variants. CD4 TCRs associated with the vaccine covered the entire spike protein, and the dominant responses were in regions 160-218 and 743-854. After two AZD1222 doses, both the breadth and the depth of spike-specific TCRs were significantly higher than at day 0 and than in MenACWY recipients. Most participants were white British and females outnumbered males, and the authors suggested that clonal diversity may have been underestimated.

The CDR3 regions of human TCRbeta chains were analyzed by immunosequencing. Turning to the authors' computational methods: TCRs in the repertoires were compared against a reference library of SARS-CoV-2-specific TCRs that had been generated with the MIRA antigen-specificity platform. Breadth meant the fraction of unique TCRs that were SARS-CoV-2-associated, whereas depth meant the fraction of total T cells that were SARS-CoV-2-associated. Using the MIRA data, every spike-specific TCR was mapped to the spike region that the TCR reacted to and assigned to either a CD4 or a CD8 class. Log10-transformed breadth and depth values were compared by one-way ANOVA with Sidak's multiple comparisons tests. Sourced from immuneACCESS, this table was stored by TCRdb with only in-frame sequences that have V and J called. A share of the clones is absent; for the studies checked, an unresolved V gene accounts for under half, and the remainder has no known explanation. The D gene and trimming were derived from the DNA, and the V and J assignments and clone size from that table. The sample includes about 100,000 clones, with 70% to 90% observed a single time. The top ten constitute around 4.9% of the sample.

The time point label corresponds to: about 28 days (+/-7) after the second vaccine dose. Because spike-specific TCR depth and breadth did not differ between the two schedules, AZD1222 recipients who got a second dose at roughly 4 weeks were pooled with those who got a second dose at roughly 12 weeks. Vaccinee samples came from UK trials COV001 and COV002, including a single-blind randomized controlled phase 2/3 trial of AZD1222 (ChAdOx1 nCoV-19) in healthy adults. Trial participant PBMC samples were collected at day 0 and day 28 after the second dose for TCRbeta chain sequencing. For this clone: The antigen it binds to is not known. No base-level quality is on record; no much larger clone is a single base apart.

The source material was peripheral blood, sampled 28 days after the second AZD1222 dose. The receptor was isolated from an adult who received the AZD1222 COVID-19 vaccine.

Here the CDR3 is given as CASSEGRRYSLVRTEAFF. The bases read TGTGCCAGCAGTGAAGGCCGACGGTACAGCCTAGTGAGAACTGAAGCTTTCTTT. The sequence is built from TRBV2 and TRBJ1-1; the D gene remains uncertain. The junction carries 23 bases between V and J, which are trimmed by 1 base and 5 bases respectively. In the germline V gene, CDR1 corresponds to SNHLY and CDR2 to FYNNEI. Measured from the cysteine to the phenylalanine, the CDR3 is 18 residues long. The only DNA kept is the CDR3, 54 bases in frame from the first base.